This T cell receptor beta chain was sequenced during a study of cytomegalovirus exposure and HLA in healthy donors. Whole-study context: The same platform used for the roughly 650 first-cohort repertoires was also used for the roughly 120 validation repertoires, as a later analysis reported. The study's findings and limits: Within the roughly 120 validation repertoires, first-cohort TCR clusters tended to co-occur, according to a later analysis.

As for this clone: Its cognate antigen is unknown.

The donors formed part of the roughly 120-subject validation cohort, distinct from the 666-subject first cohort. Measured with immunoSEQ multiplex PCR; TCRdb has only the in-frame clones, and not every one. Among roughly 57,000 clones listed, 93% were seen once. Sequencing input: PBMCs. The receptor was isolated from a woman aged 18-35 years in good health and CMV-seropositive.

Here the CDR3 DNA reads TGTGCTAGTGGGAAGATAAAAGGACTAGCGGGGGTAAATGAGCAGTTCTTC. Translated: CASGKIKGLAGVNEQFF. The chain employs TRBV12-5 and TRBJ2-1; 13 positions match TRBD2. Trimming took 6 bases from V and 7 from J; bases not matched to a gene: 12. This CDR3 has 17 residues. Germline values: CDR1 LGHNT, CDR2 FRNRAP.